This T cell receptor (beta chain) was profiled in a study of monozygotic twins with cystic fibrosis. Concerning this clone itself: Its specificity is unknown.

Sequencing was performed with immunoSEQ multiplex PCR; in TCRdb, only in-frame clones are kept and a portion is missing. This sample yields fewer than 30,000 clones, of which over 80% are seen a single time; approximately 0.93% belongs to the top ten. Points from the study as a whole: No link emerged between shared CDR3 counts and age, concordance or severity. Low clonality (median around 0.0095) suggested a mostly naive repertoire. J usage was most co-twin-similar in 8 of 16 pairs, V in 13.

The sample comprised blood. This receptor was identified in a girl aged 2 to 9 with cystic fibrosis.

CDR3 coding DNA: TGTGCCAGTAGTAAAAAAACACGCCGGACGGCCGACCAGGAAAAACTGTTTTTT. Translating it yields CASSKKTRRTADQEKLFF. The chain has TRBV19 and TRBJ1-4; D gene ambiguous. The V end was cut by 4 bases, the J end by 8 bases, with 26 bases between. This CDR3 comprises 18 residues. Germline V CDR1 and CDR2: LNHDA, SQIVND (reference sequence).